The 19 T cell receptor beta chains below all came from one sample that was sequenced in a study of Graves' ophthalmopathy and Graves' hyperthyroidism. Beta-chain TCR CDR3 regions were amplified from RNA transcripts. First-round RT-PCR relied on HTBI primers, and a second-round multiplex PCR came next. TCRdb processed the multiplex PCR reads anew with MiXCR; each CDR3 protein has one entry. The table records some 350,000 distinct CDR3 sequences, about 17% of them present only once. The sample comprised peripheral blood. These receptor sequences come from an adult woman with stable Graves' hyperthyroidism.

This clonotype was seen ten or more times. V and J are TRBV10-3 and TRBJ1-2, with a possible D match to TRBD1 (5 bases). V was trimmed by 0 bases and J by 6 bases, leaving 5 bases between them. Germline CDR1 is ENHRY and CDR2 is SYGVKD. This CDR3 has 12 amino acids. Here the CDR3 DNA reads TGTGCCATCAGTGAGTCAGGGGATGGCTACACCTTC. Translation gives CAISESGDGYTF.

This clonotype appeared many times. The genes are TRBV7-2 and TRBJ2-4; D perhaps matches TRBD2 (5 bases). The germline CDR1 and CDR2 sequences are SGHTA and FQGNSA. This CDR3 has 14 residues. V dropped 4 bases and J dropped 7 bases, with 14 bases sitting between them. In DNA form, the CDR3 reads TGTGCCAGCAGCTCCCCAGGACTCTCGAACATTCAGTACTTC. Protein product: CASSSPGLSNIQYF.

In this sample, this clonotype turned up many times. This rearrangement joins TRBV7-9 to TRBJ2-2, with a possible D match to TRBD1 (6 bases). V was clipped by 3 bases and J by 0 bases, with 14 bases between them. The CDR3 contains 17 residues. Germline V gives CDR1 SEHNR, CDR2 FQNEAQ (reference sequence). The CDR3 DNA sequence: TGTGCCAGCAGCTTTCTCCCCCAGGGGACGAACACCGGGGAGCTGTTTTTT. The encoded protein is CASSFLPQGTNTGELFF.

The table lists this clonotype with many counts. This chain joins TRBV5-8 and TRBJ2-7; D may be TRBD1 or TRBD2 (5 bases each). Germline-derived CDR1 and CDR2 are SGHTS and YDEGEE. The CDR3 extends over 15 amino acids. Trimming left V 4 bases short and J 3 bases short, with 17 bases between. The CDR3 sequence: CASSGGPQGYYEQYF. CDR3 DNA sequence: TGTGCCAGCAGCGGGGGACCTCAGGGCTACTACGAGCAGTACTTC.

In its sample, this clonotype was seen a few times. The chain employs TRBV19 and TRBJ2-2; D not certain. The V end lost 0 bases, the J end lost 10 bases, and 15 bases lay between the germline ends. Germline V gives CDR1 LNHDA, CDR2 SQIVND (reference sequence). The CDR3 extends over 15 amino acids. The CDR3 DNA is TGTGCCAGTAGTATAGAGCCCTGGTCCGACGAGGAGCTGTTTTTT. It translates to CASSIEPWSDEELFF.

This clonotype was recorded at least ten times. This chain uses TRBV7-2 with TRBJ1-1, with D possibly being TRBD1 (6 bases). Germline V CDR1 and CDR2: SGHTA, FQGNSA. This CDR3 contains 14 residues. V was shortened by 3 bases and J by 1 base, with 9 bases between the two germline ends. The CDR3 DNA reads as TGTGCCAGCAGCTTTGCAGGGGAGAACACTGAAGCTTTCTTT. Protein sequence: CASSFAGENTEAFF.

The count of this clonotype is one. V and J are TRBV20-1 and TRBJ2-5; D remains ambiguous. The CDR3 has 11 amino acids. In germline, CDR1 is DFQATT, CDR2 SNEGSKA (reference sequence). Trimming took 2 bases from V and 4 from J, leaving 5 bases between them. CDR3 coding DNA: TGCAGTGCTAGATTGAGAGAGACCCAGTACTTC. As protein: CSARLRETQYF.

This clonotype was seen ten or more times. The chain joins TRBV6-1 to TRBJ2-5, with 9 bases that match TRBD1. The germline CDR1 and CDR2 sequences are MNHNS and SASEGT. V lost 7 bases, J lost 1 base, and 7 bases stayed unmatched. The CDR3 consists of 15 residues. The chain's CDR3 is CASTSRDRVQETQYF. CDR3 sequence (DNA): TGTGCCAGCACCTCCCGGGACAGGGTCCAAGAGACCCAGTACTTC.

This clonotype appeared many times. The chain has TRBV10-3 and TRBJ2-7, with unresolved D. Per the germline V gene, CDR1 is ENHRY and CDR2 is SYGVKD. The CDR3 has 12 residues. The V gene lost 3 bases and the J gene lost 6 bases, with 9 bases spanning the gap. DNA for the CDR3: TGTGCCATCAGTGATATAGGTCCCGAGCAGTACTTC. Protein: CAISDIGPEQYF.

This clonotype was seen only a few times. This chain's CDR3 is CASSPRGRSTGAEETQYF. The DNA of the CDR3 is TGTGCCAGCAGTCCGCGCGGAAGATCGACAGGGGCCGAAGAGACCCAGTACTTC. The chain couples TRBV25-1 to TRBJ2-5; 8 bases are a match to TRBD1. The ends lost 5 bases at V and 3 bases at J; junction bases unmatched: 17. Germline-derived CDR1 and CDR2 are MGHDK and SYGVNS. CDR3 length: 18 amino acids.

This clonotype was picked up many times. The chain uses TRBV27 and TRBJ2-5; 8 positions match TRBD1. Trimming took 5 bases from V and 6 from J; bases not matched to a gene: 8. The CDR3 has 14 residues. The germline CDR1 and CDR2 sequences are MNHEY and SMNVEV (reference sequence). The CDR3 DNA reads TGTGCCAGCAGTAGGAGACAGGGGAGGAAGACCCAGTACTTC. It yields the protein CASSRRQGRKTQYF.

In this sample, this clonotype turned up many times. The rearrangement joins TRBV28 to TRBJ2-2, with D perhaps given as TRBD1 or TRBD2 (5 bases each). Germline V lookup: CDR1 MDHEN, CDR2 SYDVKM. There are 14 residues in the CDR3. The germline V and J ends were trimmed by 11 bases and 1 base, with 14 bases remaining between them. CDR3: CASEGRGNTGELFF. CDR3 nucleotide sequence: TGTGCCTCCGAGGGGCGCGGGAACACCGGGGAGCTGTTTTTT.

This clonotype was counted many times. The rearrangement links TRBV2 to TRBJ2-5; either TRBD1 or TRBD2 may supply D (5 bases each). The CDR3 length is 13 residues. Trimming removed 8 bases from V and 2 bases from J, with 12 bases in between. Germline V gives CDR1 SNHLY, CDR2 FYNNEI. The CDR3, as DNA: TGTGCCAGCTCGGGGCGGGCTCAAGAGACCCAGTACTTC. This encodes CASSGRAQETQYF.

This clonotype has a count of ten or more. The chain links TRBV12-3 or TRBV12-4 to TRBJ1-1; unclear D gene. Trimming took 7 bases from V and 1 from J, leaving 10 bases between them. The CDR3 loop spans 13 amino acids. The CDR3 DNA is TGTGCCAGCAACTTCAAGTGGAACACTGAAGCTTTCTTT. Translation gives CASNFKWNTEAFF.

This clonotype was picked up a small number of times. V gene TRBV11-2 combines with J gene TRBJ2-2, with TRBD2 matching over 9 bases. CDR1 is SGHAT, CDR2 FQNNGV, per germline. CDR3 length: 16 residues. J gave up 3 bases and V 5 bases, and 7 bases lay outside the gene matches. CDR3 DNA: TGTGCCAGCAGCACCGCTGCGGGGGGGGACACCGGGGAGCTGTTTTTT. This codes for CASSTAAGGDTGELFF.

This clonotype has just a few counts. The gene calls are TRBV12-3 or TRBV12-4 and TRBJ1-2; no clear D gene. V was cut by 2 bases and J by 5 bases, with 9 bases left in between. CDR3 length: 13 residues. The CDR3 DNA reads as TGTGCCAGCAGTTTAAAGTCTTCTTATGGCTACACCTTC. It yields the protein CASSLKSSYGYTF.

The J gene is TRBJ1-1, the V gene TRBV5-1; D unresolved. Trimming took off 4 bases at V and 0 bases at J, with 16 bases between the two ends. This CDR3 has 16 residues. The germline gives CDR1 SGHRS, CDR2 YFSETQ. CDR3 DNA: TGCGCCAGCAGCCCCACACCGAGGACGGTGAACACTGAAGCTTTCTTT. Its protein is CASSPTPRTVNTEAFF.

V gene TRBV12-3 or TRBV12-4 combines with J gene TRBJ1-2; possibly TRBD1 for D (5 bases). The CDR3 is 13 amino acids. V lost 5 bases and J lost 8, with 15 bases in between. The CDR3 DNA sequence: TGTGCCAGCAGTGAGGGGCAGGGATGGGGCTACACCTTC. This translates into CASSEGQGWGYTF.

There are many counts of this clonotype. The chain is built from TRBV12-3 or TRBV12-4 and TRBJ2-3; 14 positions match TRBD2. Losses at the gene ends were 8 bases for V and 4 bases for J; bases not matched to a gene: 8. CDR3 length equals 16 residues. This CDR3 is CASGTSGRARADTQYF. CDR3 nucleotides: TGTGCCAGCGGGACTAGCGGGAGAGCCCGGGCAGATACGCAGTATTTT.